This TCR beta chain came from a study of blood T cell repertoires in COVID-19. About the research overall: Donors in the United States, Italy and Spain gave samples during acute or convalescent COVID-19.

This clone was counted ten times or more. This same CDR3 is encoded by further DNA sequences in the sample. After removal of 1 base from V and 2 bases from J, the junction contained 4 bases not matched to a gene. The CDR3 totals 15 residues. The germline CDR1 and CDR2 sequences are LNHDA and SQIVND (reference sequence). Each exposed participant met a COVID-19 case in the 2 weeks preceding study entry. Original data processing: Amplification of reference gene primers provided the estimated nucleated cell counts. This table comes from immunoSEQ multiplex PCR, and its TCRdb copy is limited to in-frame clones, with some not included. V and J calls and clone size come straight from that table; D and trimming were deduced from the DNA. The sample contains approximately 380,000 clones, roughly 92% of which appear only once.

This receptor was identified in a woman aged 40 to 50 who had been exposed to COVID-19. The V call is TRBV19, the J call TRBJ2-7; 8 bases align to TRBD1. Sequencing was carried out using PBMCs or T cells enriched from blood (not recorded which). The CDR3 DNA sequence: TGTGCCAGTAGTATAGCCGGACAGGGTACCTACGAGCAGTACTTC. This gives the protein CASSIAGQGTYEQYF. Complete variable domain (other parts from reference TRBV19 and TRBJ2-7): DGGITQSPKYLFRKEGQNVTLSCEQNLNHDAMYWYRQDPGQGLRLIYYSQIVNDFQKGDIAEGYSVSREKKESFPLTVTSAQKNPTAFYLCASSIAGQGTYEQYFGPGTRLTVT.